This is a list of T cell receptor beta chains from one sample in a study of T cell responses to AZD1222 COVID-19 vaccine. Using immunoSEQ multiplex PCR, the repertoire was profiled, and TCRdb retains in-frame clones only, with some absent. The table includes 120,000 to 150,000 clones, 85% to 95% detected once. The specimen was peripheral blood, collected on day 0 of AZD1222 vaccination. Receptors originate from an adult in good health. Each CDR3 is given with its conserved first and last residue. The D gene is left open where the match is weak. The listing skips clone size in some rows; elsewhere it reads once, few, many or a size class.

V gene	D gene	J gene	CDR3 length	clone size	CDR3 protein	CDR3 DNA
TRBV2	-	TRBJ1-4	13	-	CASSEKSLEKLFF	TGTGCCAGCAGTGAAAAGAGTTTAGAAAAACTGTTTTTT
TRBV6-5	TRBD1	TRBJ2-1	15	-	CASTPRDSSYNEQFF	TGTGCCAGCACCCCCCGGGACAGCTCCTACAATGAGCAGTTCTTC
TRBV7-7	TRBD1	TRBJ2-1	15	-	CASSAFPGGYNEQFF	TGTGCTAGCAGCGCTTTTCCAGGGGGCTACAATGAGCAGTTCTTC
TRBV30	-	TRBJ1-6	14	few	CAWSAVRGNSPLHF	TGTGCCTGGAGTGCGGTAAGGGGGAATTCACCCCTCCACTTT
TRBV27	TRBD1	TRBJ1-1	13	-	CASSFLQGDEAFF	TGTGCCAGCAGTTTCCTCCAGGGGGATGAAGCTTTCTTT
TRBV3-1/TRBV3-2	-	TRBJ1-2	15	-	CASSQDWQGRYGYTF	TGTGCCAGCAGCCAAGATTGGCAGGGAAGGTATGGCTACACCTTC
TRBV3-1/TRBV3-2	TRBD1	TRBJ1-4	16	once	CASSHGQEGANEKLFF	TGTGCCAGCAGCCACGGTCAAGAGGGGGCAAATGAAAAACTGTTTTTT
TRBV11-2	TRBD1	TRBJ2-3	15	once	CASSLVPGGTDTQYF	TGTGCCAGCAGCTTAGTCCCAGGGGGAACAGATACGCAGTATTTT
TRBV10-3	-	TRBJ1-2	13	-	CAISPRVDYGYTF	TGTGCCATCAGCCCACGTGTAGACTATGGCTACACCTTC
TRBV5-8	TRBD1	TRBJ2-1	16	-	CASSPGTGSSYNEQFF	TGTGCCAGCAGCCCGGGGACAGGGAGCTCCTACAATGAGCAGTTCTTC
TRBV3-1/TRBV3-2	-	TRBJ2-5	16	-	CASSQEKGLNQETQYF	TGTGCCAGCAGCCAAGAAAAGGGCCTGAACCAAGAGACCCAGTACTTC
TRBV7-2	-	TRBJ1-2	13	-	CASSYGGGYGYTF	TGTGCCAGCAGCTACGGGGGGGGCTATGGCTACACCTTC
TRBV5-1	-	TRBJ1-2	13	once	CASSLEENYGYTF	TGCGCCAGCAGCTTGGAGGAGAACTATGGCTACACCTTC
TRBV7-9	-	TRBJ1-2	17	-	CASALVSPTGANYGYTF	TGTGCCAGCGCCCTGGTTTCCCCAACGGGCGCTAACTATGGCTACACCTTC
TRBV12-3/TRBV12-4	-	TRBJ2-7	13	-	CASSLSGGVEQYF	TGTGCCAGCAGTTTATCTGGGGGAGTTGAGCAGTACTTC
TRBV19	TRBD1	TRBJ2-7	14	few	CASHLDRSSYEQYF	TGTGCCAGTCACCTGGACAGGAGCTCCTACGAGCAGTACTTC
TRBV12-3/TRBV12-4	TRBD1	TRBJ1-3	13	-	CASSFYRGQNSYF	TGTGCCAGCAGTTTTTACAGGGGGCAGAATTCATATTTT
TRBV5-1	-	TRBJ1-2	13	-	CASSFYSNYGYTF	TGCGCCAGCAGCTTCTATAGTAACTATGGCTACACCTTC
TRBV3-1/TRBV3-2	-	TRBJ1-6	14	-	CASSQRGGGSPLHF	TGTGCCAGCAGCCAGCGTGGGGGAGGATCACCCCTCCACTTT
TRBV14	-	TRBJ2-1	15	-	CASSQARGPSHEQFF	TGTGCCAGCAGCCAAGCCAGGGGCCCCTCCCATGAGCAGTTCTTC
TRBV5-6	-	TRBJ2-1	12	-	CASSSPGRGPFF	TGTGCCAGCAGCAGCCCGGGGAGGGGGCCGTTCTTC
TRBV30	-	TRBJ1-3	14	-	CAWSPGSSGNTIYF	TGTGCCTGGAGTCCGGGCAGCTCTGGAAACACCATATATTTT
TRBV2	TRBD2	TRBJ2-3	15	-	CASSGSSGGGDTQYF	TGTGCCAGCAGTGGATCTAGCGGTGGAGGGGATACGCAGTATTTT
TRBV2	TRBD2	TRBJ2-2	15	-	CASSAGGLGTGELFF	TGTGCCAGCAGTGCGGGGGGGCTAGGGACCGGGGAGCTGTTTTTT
TRBV2	TRBD1	TRBJ1-2	13	-	CASGRDRADGYTF	TGTGCCAGCGGCCGGGACAGGGCGGATGGCTACACCTTC
TRBV19	-	TRBJ1-5	14	-	CASSSRRPGQPQHF	TGTGCCAGTAGTTCACGACGGCCGGGTCAGCCCCAGCATTTT
TRBV7-9	-	TRBJ1-5	16	once	CASSFFTGNSNQPQHF	TGTGCCAGCAGCTTCTTCACAGGGAATAGCAATCAGCCCCAGCATTTT
TRBV29-1	-	TRBJ1-2	14	-	CSVTLGAANYGYTF	TGCAGCGTTACCCTTGGTGCCGCTAACTATGGCTACACCTTC
TRBV12-3/TRBV12-4	-	TRBJ1-1	12	-	CASSFRDTEAFF	TGTGCCAGCAGTTTTAGGGATACTGAAGCTTTCTTT
TRBV9	-	TRBJ1-5	14	-	CASSPRSGNQPQHF	TGTGCCAGCAGCCCTAGGTCCGGCAATCAGCCCCAGCATTTT
TRBV27	-	TRBJ1-2	14	-	CASSLRRQNYGYTF	TGTGCCAGCAGTTTGAGGCGTCAGAACTATGGCTACACCTTC
TRBV9	TRBD1	TRBJ1-1	14	-	CASSPSETGVEAFF	TGTGCCAGCAGCCCCTCCGAGACAGGGGTTGAAGCTTTCTTT
TRBV13	-	TRBJ2-5	13	-	CASTPRWDVTQYF	TGTGCCAGCACCCCCAGGTGGGATGTGACCCAGTACTTC
TRBV6-5	-	TRBJ1-4	14	-	CASSYRANREKLFF	TGTGCCAGCAGTTACAGAGCGAATCGGGAAAAACTGTTTTTT
TRBV13	-	TRBJ2-7	16	-	CASSNPPAGVSYEQYF	TGTGCCAGCAGCAACCCACCAGCAGGGGTCTCATACGAGCAGTACTTC
TRBV5-4	TRBD1	TRBJ2-7	15	-	CASSLEGTGDYEQYF	TGTGCCAGCAGCTTGGAAGGGACAGGGGACTACGAGCAGTACTTC
TRBV5-4	TRBD2	TRBJ2-1	17	-	CASRSWTSGSSYNEQFF	TGTGCCAGCAGGTCATGGACTAGCGGGAGCTCCTACAATGAGCAGTTCTTC
TRBV5-1	-	TRBJ2-7	15	-	CASSLVSEGEYEQYF	TGCGCCAGCAGCTTGGTCTCGGAGGGAGAGTACGAGCAGTACTTC
TRBV5-4	-	TRBJ1-4	13	-	CASSSRGGEKLFF	TGTGCCAGCAGCTCCCGCGGAGGTGAAAAACTGTTTTTT
TRBV24-1	-	TRBJ2-2	15	-	CATSDAAGNTGELFF	TGTGCCACCAGTGATGCGGCGGGGAACACCGGGGAGCTGTTTTTT
TRBV3-1/TRBV3-2	-	TRBJ1-5	12	-	CASSQAGWPQHF	TGTGCCAGCAGCCAAGCGGGGTGGCCCCAGCATTTT
TRBV19	-	TRBJ1-4	16	-	CASSIEGRQPNEKLFF	TGTGCCAGTAGTATAGAGGGTCGGCAGCCGAATGAAAAACTGTTTTTT